This T cell receptor (beta chain) was documented in a study of blood T cell repertoires in COVID-19. Turning to the study itself: Samples taken during acute and convalescent COVID-19 were collected in the United States, Italy and Spain. Sources were T cells, B-cell-depleted T cells, or PBMCs; the material itself was cDNA or gDNA.

Source study methods: From reference gene primer amplification, estimates of nucleated cell counts were derived. TCRdb's table, derived via immunoSEQ multiplex PCR, lists solely in-frame clones and lacks some. V and J calls and clone size are given by that table; D and trimming were obtained from the DNA. This sample yields 380,000 or so clones, of which around 90% are seen a single time; around 1.2% belongs to the top ten. This receptor was identified in a man in his forties with acute or convalescent COVID-19. Sequencing was performed on peripheral blood.

The CDR3 loop reads CASSFSETQYF. In DNA, the CDR3 is TGTGCCAGCAGCTTTTCAGAGACCCAGTACTTC. V is TRBV6-5 and J is TRBJ2-5; D gene ambiguous. The germline V gene encodes CDR1 MNHEY and CDR2 SVGAGI. The CDR3 loop spans 11 amino acids. Trimming pared 6 bases from V and 4 bases from J, leaving 6 bases between.